Here is one T cell receptor beta chain with its context. The antigen is unknown. The data are from a study of T-cell memory formation after mild COVID-19. Study background: TCR clustering was largely donor specific. Findings and limits, study-wide: Day 15 to 85 contractors were CD4/CD8 balanced; later expanders leaned CD4+.

The CDR3 length is 15 residues. Germline loops: CDR1 MNHEY, CDR2 SVGAGI. V lost 0 bases to trimming and J lost 4 bases; unmatched junction nucleotides: 3. MiXCR, run by TCRdb on the 5' RACE reads, gives a single entry per CDR3 protein. The data show around 340,000 distinct CDR3 sequences, more than 15% seen once. This sequence originates from a man in his late teens or twenties who had mild COVID-19 (a few samples of this study predate the infection). Cell type and time point are not known. Sequenced: PBMCs or a T cell subset sorted from them (not recorded which). The chain has TRBV6-5 and TRBJ2-1, with TRBD2 identical over 7 bases. CDR3 amino acids: CASSYSLAVYNEQFF. For the CDR3, the DNA is TGTGCCAGCAGTTACTCCCTAGCGGTTTACAATGAGCAGTTCTTC.